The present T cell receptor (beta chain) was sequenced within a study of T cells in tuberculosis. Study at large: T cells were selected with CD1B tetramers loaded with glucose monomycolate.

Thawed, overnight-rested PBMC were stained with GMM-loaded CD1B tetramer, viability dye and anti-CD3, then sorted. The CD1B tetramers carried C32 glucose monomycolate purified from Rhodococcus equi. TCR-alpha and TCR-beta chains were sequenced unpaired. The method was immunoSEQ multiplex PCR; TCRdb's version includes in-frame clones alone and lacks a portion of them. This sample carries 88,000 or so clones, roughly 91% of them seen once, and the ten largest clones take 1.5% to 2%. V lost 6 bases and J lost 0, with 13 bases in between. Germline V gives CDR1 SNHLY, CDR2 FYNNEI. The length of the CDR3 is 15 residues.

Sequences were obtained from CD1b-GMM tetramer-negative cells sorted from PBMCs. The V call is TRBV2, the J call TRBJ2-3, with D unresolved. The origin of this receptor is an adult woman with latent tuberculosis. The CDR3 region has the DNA TGTGCCAGCAGCCCAATAGCAGTAAGCACAGATACGCAGTATTTT. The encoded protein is CASSPIAVSTDTQYF.